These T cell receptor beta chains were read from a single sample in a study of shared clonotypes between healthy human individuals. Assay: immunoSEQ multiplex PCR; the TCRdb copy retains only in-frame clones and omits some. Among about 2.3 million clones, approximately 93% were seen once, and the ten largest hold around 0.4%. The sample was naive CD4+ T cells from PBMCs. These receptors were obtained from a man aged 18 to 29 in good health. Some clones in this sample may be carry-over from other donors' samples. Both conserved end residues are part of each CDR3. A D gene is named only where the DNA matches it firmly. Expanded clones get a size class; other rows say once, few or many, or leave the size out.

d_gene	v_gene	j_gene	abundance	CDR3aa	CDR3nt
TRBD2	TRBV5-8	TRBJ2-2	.	CASSTGLAAFTGELFF	TGTGCCAGCAGCACGGGACTAGCGGCCTTCACCGGGGAGCTGTTTTTT
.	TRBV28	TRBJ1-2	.	CASTLGGEANYGYTF	TGTGCCAGCACTCTCGGGGGGGAGGCTAACTATGGCTACACCTTC
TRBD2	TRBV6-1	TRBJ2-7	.	CASSEPGLAYEQYF	TGTGCCAGCAGTGAGCCGGGACTAGCGTACGAGCAGTACTTC
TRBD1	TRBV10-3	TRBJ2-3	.	CAIRGQGTTDTQYF	TGTGCCATCAGGGGACAGGGGACCACAGATACGCAGTATTTT
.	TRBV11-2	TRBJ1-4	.	CASSPSTGPTNEKLFF	TGTGCCAGCAGCCCAAGCACAGGACCAACTAATGAAAAACTGTTTTTT
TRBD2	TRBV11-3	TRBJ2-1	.	CASSLEGTSGYNEQFF	TGTGCCAGCAGCTTAGAGGGGACTAGCGGTTACAATGAGCAGTTCTTC
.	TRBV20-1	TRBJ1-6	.	CSAGGEVSLHF	TGCAGTGCGGGAGGGGAGGTATCCCTCCACTTT
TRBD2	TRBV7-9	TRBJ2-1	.	CASSLTSGGSSYNEQFF	TGTGCCAGCAGCTTAACTAGCGGAGGGAGCTCCTACAATGAGCAGTTCTTC
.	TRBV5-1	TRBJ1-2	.	CASRGTTGTYGYTF	TGCGCCAGCAGGGGTACGACAGGTACCTATGGCTACACCTTC
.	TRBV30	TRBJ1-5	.	CAWSPSWGAGNQPQHF	TGTGCCTGGAGTCCCTCTTGGGGGGCTGGTAATCAGCCCCAGCATTTT
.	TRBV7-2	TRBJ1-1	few	CASSSRTNTEAFF	TGTGCCAGCAGCTCCAGGACGAACACTGAAGCTTTCTTT
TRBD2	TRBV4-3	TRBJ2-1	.	CASSPSLAGAISDNEQFF	TGCGCCAGCAGCCCCTCACTAGCGGGAGCAATCTCGGACAATGAGCAGTTCTTC
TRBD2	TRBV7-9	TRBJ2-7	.	CASSLRLLAGTSYEQYF	TGTGCCAGCAGCTTACGCCTACTAGCGGGGACATCCTACGAGCAGTACTTC
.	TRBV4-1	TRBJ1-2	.	CASSQPRRQASYGYTF	TGCGCCAGCAGCCAACCCCGAAGGCAGGCGAGCTATGGCTACACCTTC
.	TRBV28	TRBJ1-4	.	CASSRPERDRDSEKLFF	TGTGCCAGCAGCCGTCCCGAACGGGACCGCGACTCCGAAAAACTGTTTTTT
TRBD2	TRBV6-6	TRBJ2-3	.	CASSYSAGGPGDTQYF	TGTGCCAGCAGTTACTCGGCGGGAGGGCCTGGAGATACGCAGTATTTT
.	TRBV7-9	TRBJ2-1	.	CASSQQGRSWQFF	TGTGCCAGCAGCCAACAAGGACGATCTTGGCAGTTCTTC
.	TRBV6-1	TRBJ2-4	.	CASSELYRAKNIQYF	TGTGCCAGCAGTGAATTATACAGGGCCAAAAACATTCAGTACTTC
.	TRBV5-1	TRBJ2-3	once	CASSLQAATDTQYF	TGCGCCAGCAGCTTGCAAGCCGCCACAGATACGCAGTATTTT
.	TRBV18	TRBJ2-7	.	CASSPTYEQYF	TGTGCCAGCTCACCAACCTACGAGCAGTACTTC
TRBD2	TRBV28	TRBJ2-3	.	CASSLELAGGPLSSSTDTQYF	TGTGCCAGCAGTTTGGAATTAGCGGGAGGGCCGCTATCCTCTAGCACAGATACGCAGTATTTT
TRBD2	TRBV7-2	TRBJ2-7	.	CASSLRLAGGPPYEQYF	TGTGCCAGCAGCCTGCGACTAGCGGGAGGGCCCCCCTACGAGCAGTACTTC
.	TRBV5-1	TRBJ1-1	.	CASTVAGSNTEAFF	TGCGCCAGCACCGTGGCAGGGTCGAACACTGAAGCTTTCTTT
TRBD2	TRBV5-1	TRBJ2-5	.	CASRSPKLAGTQETQYF	TGCGCCAGCAGGAGCCCCAAACTAGCGGGGACCCAAGAGACCCAGTACTTC
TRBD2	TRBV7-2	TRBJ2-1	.	CASSLALAGGNEQFF	TGTGCCAGCAGCTTAGCGCTAGCGGGAGGCAATGAGCAGTTCTTC
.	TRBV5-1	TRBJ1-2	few	CASSFNLNGGQDGYTF	TGCGCCAGCAGCTTTAATCTGAATGGGGGGCAAGATGGCTACACCTTC
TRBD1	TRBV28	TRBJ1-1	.	CAATGVGTEAFF	TGTGCCGCGACAGGGGTAGGTACTGAAGCTTTCTTT
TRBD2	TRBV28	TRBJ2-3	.	CASSPRTSGSTQYF	TGTGCCAGCAGTCCAAGGACTAGCGGGAGTACGCAGTATTTT
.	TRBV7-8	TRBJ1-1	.	CASSLFITEAFF	TGTGCCAGCAGCCTTTTTATCACTGAAGCTTTCTTT
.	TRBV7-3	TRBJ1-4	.	CASSVSVNEKLFF	TGTGCCAGCAGCGTCTCCGTGAATGAAAAACTGTTTTTT
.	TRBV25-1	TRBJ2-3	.	CASSESVSTTDTQYF	TGTGCCAGCAGTGAATCTGTCAGCACCACAGATACGCAGTATTTT
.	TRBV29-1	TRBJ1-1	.	CSVVRVYAEAFF	TGCAGCGTTGTCAGAGTGTACGCTGAAGCTTTCTTT
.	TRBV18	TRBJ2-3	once	CASSGTVSSTDTQYF	TGTGCCAGCTCCGGGACTGTCTCTAGCACAGATACGCAGTATTTT
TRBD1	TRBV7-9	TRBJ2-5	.	CASSLVQATGVLETQYF	TGTGCCAGCAGCTTAGTACAGGCGACAGGGGTTTTGGAGACCCAGTACTTC
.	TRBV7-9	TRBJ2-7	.	CASRRTERNEQYF	TGTGCCAGCAGGCGAACCGAGCGGAACGAGCAGTACTTC
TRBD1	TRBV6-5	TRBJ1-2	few	CASSSTGDVGGYTF	TGTGCCAGCAGTTCCACAGGGGATGTAGGAGGCTACACCTTC
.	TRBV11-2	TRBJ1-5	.	CASSLNNQPQHF	TGTGCCAGCAGCCTGAACAATCAGCCCCAGCATTTT
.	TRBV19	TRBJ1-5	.	CAGGGPFGNQPQHF	TGTGCGGGCGGGGGACCGTTCGGCAATCAGCCCCAGCATTTT
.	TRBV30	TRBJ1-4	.	CAWSRMQWTNEKLFF	TGTGCCTGGAGTCGTATGCAATGGACTAATGAAAAACTGTTTTTT
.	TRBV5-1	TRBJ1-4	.	CASSTIPGGADEKLFF	TGCGCCAGCAGCACAATCCCCGGGGGAGCGGATGAAAAACTGTTTTTT
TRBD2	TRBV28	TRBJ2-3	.	CASSHSGLGTDTQYF	TGTGCCAGCAGTCATAGCGGGTTGGGGACAGATACGCAGTATTTT
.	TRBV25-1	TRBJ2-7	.	CASSDYPLYEQYF	TGTGCCAGCAGTGATTACCCCCTTTACGAGCAGTACTTC
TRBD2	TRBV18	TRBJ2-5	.	CASSPRTSGSGETQYF	TGTGCCAGCTCACCACGGACTAGCGGGAGTGGAGAGACCCAGTACTTC
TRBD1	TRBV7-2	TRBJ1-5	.	CASSADRGGNQPQHF	TGTGCCAGCAGCGCGGACAGGGGAGGCAATCAGCCCCAGCATTTT
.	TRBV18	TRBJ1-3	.	CASSPTAPSGNTIYF	TGTGCCAGCTCACCCACAGCTCCCTCTGGAAACACCATATATTTT
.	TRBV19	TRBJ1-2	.	CASSIAYEGDYTF	TGTGCCAGTAGTATAGCATATGAGGGGGACTACACCTTC
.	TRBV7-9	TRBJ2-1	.	CASSFFYPINEQFF	TGTGCCAGCAGCTTTTTTTACCCAATCAATGAGCAGTTCTTC
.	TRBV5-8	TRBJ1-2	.	CASSSFWHGYTF	TGTGCCAGCAGCTCATTTTGGCATGGCTACACCTTC
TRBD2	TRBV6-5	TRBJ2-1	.	CASRSGGYNEQFF	TGTGCCAGCCGTAGCGGGGGCTACAATGAGCAGTTCTTC
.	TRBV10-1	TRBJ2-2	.	CASSLGRTSNTGELFF	TGCGCCAGCAGTCTAGGACGGACATCGAACACCGGGGAGCTGTTTTTT
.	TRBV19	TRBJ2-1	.	CASSPVGYNEQFF	TGTGCCAGTAGCCCTGTGGGCTACAATGAGCAGTTCTTC
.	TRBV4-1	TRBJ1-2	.	CASGDSPFYGYTF	TGCGCCAGCGGTGACAGCCCCTTCTATGGCTACACCTTC
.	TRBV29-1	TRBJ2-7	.	CSVRVKGGAYEQYF	TGCAGCGTTCGCGTCAAGGGCGGGGCCTACGAGCAGTACTTC
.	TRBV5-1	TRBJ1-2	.	CASSPTPVYGYTF	TGCGCCAGCAGCCCCACCCCCGTCTATGGCTACACCTTC